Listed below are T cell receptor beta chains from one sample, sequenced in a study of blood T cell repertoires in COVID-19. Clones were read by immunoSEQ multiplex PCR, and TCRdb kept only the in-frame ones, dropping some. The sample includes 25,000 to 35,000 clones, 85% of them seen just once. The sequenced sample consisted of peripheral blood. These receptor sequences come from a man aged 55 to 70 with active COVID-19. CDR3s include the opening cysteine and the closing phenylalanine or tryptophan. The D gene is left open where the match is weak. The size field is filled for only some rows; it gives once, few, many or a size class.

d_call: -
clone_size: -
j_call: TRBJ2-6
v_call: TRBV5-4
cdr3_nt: TGTGCCAGCAGCTTGGCGTTCCAGAGGGCCAACGTCCTGACTTTC
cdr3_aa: CASSLAFQRANVLTF

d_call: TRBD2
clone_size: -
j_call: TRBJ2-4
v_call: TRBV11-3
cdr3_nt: TGTGCCAGCAGCTTAGGAGGTAGCGGGAGTGGGAACATTCAGTACTTC
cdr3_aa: CASSLGGSGSGNIQYF

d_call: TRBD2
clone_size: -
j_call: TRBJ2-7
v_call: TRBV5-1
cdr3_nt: TGCGCCAGCAGCCTCGGGACTAGCGGGAACGGGCAGTACTTC
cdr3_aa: CASSLGTSGNGQYF

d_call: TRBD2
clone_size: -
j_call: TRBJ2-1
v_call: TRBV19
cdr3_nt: TGTGCCGCATCGTCCGGGGCTAGCGGGAGGAATGAGCAGTTCTTC
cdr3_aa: CAASSGASGRNEQFF

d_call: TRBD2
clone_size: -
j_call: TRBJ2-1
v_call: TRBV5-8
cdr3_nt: TGTGCCAGCAGCTTGGCCGGACTAGCGTACTCCTCCTACAATGAGCAGTTCTTC
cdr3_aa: CASSLAGLAYSSYNEQFF

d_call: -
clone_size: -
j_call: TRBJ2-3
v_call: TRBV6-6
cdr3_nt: TGTGCCAGCAGTTACCCAGTGCTTAGCACAGATACGCAGTATTTT
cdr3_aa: CASSYPVLSTDTQYF

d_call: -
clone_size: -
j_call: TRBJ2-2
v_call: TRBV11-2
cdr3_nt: TGTGCCAGCAGCTTACGAACGGAGCTCACCGGGGAGCTGTTTTTT
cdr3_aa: CASSLRTELTGELFF

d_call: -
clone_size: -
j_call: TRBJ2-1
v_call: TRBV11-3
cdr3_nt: TGTGCCAGCAGCTTAGGACTAGGATCCAGGGATGAGCAGTTCTTC
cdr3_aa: CASSLGLGSRDEQFF

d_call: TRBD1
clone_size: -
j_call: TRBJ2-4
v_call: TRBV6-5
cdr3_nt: TGTGCCACCTCTGTGTTTGGGACAGGGGGCATTCAGTACTTC
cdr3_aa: CATSVFGTGGIQYF

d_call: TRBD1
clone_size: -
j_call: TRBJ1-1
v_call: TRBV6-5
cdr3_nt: TGTGCCAGCAGGCCGGGACAGGGGGTTGTCGGACATGCTTTCTTT
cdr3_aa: CASRPGQGVVGHAFF

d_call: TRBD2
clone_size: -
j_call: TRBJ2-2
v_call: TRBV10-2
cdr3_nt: TGCGCCAGCATCACCGGGCGGGAGGGAGAGACCGGGGAGCTGTTTTTT
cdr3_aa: CASITGREGETGELFF

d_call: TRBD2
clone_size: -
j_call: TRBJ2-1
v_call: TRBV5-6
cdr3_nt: TGTGCCAGCAGCTTGAAGGGACTACCTGGGCAGTTCTTC
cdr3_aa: CASSLKGLPGQFF

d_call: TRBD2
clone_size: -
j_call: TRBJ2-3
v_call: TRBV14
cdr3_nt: TGTGCCAGCAGCCAAGAAAGACTAGCGGGAGATACGCAGTATTTT
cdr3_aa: CASSQERLAGDTQYF

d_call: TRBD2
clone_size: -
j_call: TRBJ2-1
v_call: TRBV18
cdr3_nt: TGTGCCAGCTCACCGGGCCCAGGACTAGCGGGAGCCAATGAGCAGTTCTTC
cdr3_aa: CASSPGPGLAGANEQFF

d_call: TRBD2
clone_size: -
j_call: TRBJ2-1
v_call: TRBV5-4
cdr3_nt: TGTGCCAGCAGCTTTCAGACTAGCGGGAGCAATGAGCAGTTCTTC
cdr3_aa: CASSFQTSGSNEQFF

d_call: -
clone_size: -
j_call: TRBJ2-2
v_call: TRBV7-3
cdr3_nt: TGTGCCAGCAAAGCATACACCGGGGAGCTGTTTTTT
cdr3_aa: CASKAYTGELFF

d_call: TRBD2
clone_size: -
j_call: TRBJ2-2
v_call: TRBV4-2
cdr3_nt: TGTGCCAGCAGCCAAGAATTGACGGGAGGGGACGCCGGGGAGCTGTTTTTT
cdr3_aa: CASSQELTGGDAGELFF

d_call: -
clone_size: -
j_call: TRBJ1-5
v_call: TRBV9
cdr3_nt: TGTGCCAGCAGCGGAGGCGGAGAGCCCCAGCATTTT
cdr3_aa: CASSGGGEPQHF

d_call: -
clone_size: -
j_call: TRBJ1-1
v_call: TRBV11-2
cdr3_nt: TGTGCCAGCAGCCCTTACAGGCCTAGGGAGGGGGTGAACACTGAAGCTTTCTTT
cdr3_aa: CASSPYRPREGVNTEAFF

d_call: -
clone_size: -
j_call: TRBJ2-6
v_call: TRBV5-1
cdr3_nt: TGCGCCAGCAGCTACCGAAAATTAACAGGACCCTCTGGGGCCAACGTCCTGACTTTC
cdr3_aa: CASSYRKLTGPSGANVLTF

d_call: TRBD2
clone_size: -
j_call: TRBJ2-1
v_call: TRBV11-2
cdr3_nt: TGTGCCAGCAGAGAAGCGGGAAGCTCCTACAATGAGCAGTTCTTC
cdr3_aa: CASREAGSSYNEQFF

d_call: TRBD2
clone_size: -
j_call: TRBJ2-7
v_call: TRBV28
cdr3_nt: TGTGCCAGCAGTTCCGGACCCTACCGGACTAGAACGGGCTACGAGCAGTACTTC
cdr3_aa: CASSSGPYRTRTGYEQYF

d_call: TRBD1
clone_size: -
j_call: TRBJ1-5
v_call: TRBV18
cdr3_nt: TGTGCCAGCTCACCCGGGACAGATAATCAGCCCCAGCATTTT
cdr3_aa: CASSPGTDNQPQHF

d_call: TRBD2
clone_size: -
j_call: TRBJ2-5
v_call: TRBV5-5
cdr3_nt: TGTGCCAGCAACAAACCCGCCGGGACTAGCGTCGGAGAGACCCAGTACTTC
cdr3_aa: CASNKPAGTSVGETQYF

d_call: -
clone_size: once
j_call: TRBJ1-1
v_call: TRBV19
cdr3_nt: TGTGCCAGTAGAAACCAGGGGAACACTGAAGCTTTCTTT
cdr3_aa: CASRNQGNTEAFF

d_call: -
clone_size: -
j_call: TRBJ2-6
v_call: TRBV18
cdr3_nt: TGTGCCAGCCTGAAGAGCTCTGGGGCCAACGTCCTGACTTTC
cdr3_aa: CASLKSSGANVLTF

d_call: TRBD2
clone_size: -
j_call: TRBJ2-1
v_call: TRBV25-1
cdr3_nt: TGTGCCAGCAGTGAATCCCTCCTAGCGGGAGTCTCTTACAATGAGCAGTTCTTC
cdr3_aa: CASSESLLAGVSYNEQFF

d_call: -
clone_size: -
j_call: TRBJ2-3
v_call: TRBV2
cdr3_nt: TGTGCCAGCAGTGATAGGAACAGATTAAGCACAGATACGCAGTATTTT
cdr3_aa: CASSDRNRLSTDTQYF

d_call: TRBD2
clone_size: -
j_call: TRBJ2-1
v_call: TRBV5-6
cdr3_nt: TGTGCCAGCAGCCGGACTAGTGGGCTTCTTTTAGGGGTCCTGTTCTTC
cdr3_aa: CASSRTSGLLLGVLFF

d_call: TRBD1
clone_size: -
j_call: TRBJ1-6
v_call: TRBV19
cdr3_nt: TGTGCCAGTACCGTATCCGGGACAGGGGAAGTTAATTCACCCCTCCACTTT
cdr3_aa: CASTVSGTGEVNSPLHF

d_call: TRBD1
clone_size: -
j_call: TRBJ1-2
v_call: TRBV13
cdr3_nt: TGTGCCAGCAGCGGGGGACAGAGAAACTATGGCTACACCTTC
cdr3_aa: CASSGGQRNYGYTF

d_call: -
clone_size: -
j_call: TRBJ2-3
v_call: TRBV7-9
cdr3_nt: TGTGCCAGCAGGAGAAACACAGATACGCAGTATTTT
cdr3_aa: CASRRNTDTQYF

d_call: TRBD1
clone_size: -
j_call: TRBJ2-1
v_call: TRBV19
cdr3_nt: TGTGCCAGTAGTAAAACCGGGACAGGGGCCTACAATGAGCAGTTCTTC
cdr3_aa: CASSKTGTGAYNEQFF

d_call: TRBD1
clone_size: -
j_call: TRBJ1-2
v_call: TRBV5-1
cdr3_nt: TGCGCCAGCAGCGGCGGACTTACAGGGGACTATGGCTACACCTTC
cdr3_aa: CASSGGLTGDYGYTF

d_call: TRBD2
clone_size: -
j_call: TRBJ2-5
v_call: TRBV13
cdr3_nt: TGTGCCAGCAGCGTAGGACCGGGACTAGCGGGAGGCCCAGGTAGAAAGACCCAGTACTTC
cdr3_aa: CASSVGPGLAGGPGRKTQYF

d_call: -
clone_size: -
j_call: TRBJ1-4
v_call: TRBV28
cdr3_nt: TGTGCCAGCAGTCCCAAGGGATACAACAGGGTTTTGGAAAAACTGTTTTTT
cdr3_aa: CASSPKGYNRVLEKLFF

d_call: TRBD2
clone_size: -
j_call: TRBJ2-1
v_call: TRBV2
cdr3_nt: TGTGCCAGCAGTCGCGGTGGCGGGAGTTACAATGAGCAGTTCTTC
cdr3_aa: CASSRGGGSYNEQFF

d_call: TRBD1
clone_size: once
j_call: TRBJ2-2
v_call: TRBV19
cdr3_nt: TGTGCCAGTAGTGAAGGGACAGGGTGGGCCGGGGAGCTGTTTTTT
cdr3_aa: CASSEGTGWAGELFF

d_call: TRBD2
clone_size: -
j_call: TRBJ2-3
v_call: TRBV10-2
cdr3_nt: TGCGCCACCCGGGGGGGCTGGTCGGGAGCGGCAGATACGCAGTATTTT
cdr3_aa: CATRGGWSGAADTQYF

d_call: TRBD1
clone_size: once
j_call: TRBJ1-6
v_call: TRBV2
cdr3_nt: TGTGCCAGCAGGGCCGGGACAGGGTGGAATTCACCCCTCCACTTT
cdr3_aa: CASRAGTGWNSPLHF

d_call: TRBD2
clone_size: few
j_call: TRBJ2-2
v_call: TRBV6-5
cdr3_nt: TGTGCCAGCAGTCCCCTAGCGGGAGACACCGGGGAGCTGTTTTTT
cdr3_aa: CASSPLAGDTGELFF

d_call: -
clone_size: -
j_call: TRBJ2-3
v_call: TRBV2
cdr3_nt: TGTGCCAGCAGTGAGTTTTCTGGGAGTAGCACAGATACGCAGTATTTT
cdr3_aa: CASSEFSGSSTDTQYF

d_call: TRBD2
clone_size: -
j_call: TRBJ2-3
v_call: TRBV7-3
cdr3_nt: TGTGCCAGCAGCTTGACCTTAGCGGGAGGGACAGATACGCAGTATTTT
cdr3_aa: CASSLTLAGGTDTQYF